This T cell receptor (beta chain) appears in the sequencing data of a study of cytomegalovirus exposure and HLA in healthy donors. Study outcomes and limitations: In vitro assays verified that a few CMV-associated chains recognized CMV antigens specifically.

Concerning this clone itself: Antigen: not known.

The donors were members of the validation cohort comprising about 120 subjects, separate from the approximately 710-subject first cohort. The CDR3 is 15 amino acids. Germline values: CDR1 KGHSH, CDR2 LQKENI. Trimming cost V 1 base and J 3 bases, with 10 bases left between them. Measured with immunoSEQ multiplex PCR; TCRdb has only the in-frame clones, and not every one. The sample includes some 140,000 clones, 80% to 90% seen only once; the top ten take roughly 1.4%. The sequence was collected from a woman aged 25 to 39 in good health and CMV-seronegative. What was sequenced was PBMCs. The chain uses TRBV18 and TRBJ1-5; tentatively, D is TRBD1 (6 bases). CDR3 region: CASSPLRDNNQPQHF. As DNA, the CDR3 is TGTGCCAGCTCACCACTTAGGGACAACAATCAGCCCCAGCATTTT.